Presented here are 3 T cell receptor beta chains from one specimen sequenced in a study of cytomegalovirus exposure and HLA in healthy donors. This PCR relied on a set of 60 Vbeta primers and 13 Jbeta primers. The method was immunoSEQ multiplex PCR; TCRdb's version includes in-frame clones alone and lacks a portion of them. This table holds over 250,000 clones, around 66% found once. Sequenced: PBMCs. These TCRs come from a female donor in good health and CMV-seronegative.

This chain connects TRBV6-5 to TRBJ1-2; 9 nucleotides line up with TRBD1. The ends lost 6 bases at V and 3 bases at J; junction bases unmatched: 2. Germline V gives CDR1 MNHEY, CDR2 SVGAGI. The CDR3 runs to 13 residues. The CDR3 is CASRRQGDYGYTF. The CDR3, as DNA: TGTGCCAGCAGGCGACAGGGGGACTATGGCTACACCTTC.

The chain uses TRBV27 and TRBJ2-1, with 13 bases aligning to TRBD2. Germline assignment: CDR1 MNHEY and CDR2 SMNVEV (reference sequence). CDR3 length: 15 residues. The ends lost 8 bases at V and 9 bases at J; junction bases unmatched: 10. CDR3 region: CASDKLAGGQGEQFF. The CDR3 DNA sequence: TGTGCCAGCGATAAACTAGCGGGAGGGCAGGGTGAGCAGTTCTTC.

The rearrangement links TRBV21-1 to TRBJ2-7; TRBD2 is the table's D call, not checked against the DNA. TRBV21-1 is tagged as a pseudogene. The CDR3 is made up of 12 amino acids. The CDR3 DNA reads as TGTGCCAGCAGCAAAGGGGGAGACGAGCAGTACTTC. Amino acid sequence: CASSKGGDEQYF.